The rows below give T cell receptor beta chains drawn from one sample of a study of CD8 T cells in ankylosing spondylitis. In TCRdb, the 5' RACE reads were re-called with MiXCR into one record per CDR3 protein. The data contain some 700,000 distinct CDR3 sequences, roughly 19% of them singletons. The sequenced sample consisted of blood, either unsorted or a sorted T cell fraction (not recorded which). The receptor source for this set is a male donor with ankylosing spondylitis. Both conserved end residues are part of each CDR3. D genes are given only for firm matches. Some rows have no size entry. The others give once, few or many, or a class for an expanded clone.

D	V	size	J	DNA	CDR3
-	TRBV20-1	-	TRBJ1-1	TGCAGTGCCCGCCGCCCTTCACAGGGGAACACTGAAGCTTTCTTT	CSARRPSQGNTEAFF
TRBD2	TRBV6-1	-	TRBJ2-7	TGTGCCAGCAGTCCCAGGTGGGGACTAGCGGGAGACGAGCAGTACTTC	CASSPRWGLAGDEQYF
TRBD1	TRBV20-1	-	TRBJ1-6	TGCAGTGCGCCGGACAGGGGATCACCCCTCCACTTT	CSAPDRGSPLHF
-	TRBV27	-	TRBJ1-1	TGTGCCAGCAGTTTAGGGGGCGCGATGACCTACACTGAAGCTTTCTTT	CASSLGGAMTYTEAFF
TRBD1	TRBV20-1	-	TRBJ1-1	TGCAGTGCTAGAGATCGCTCTTCGGGGACAGAATTTAGGACTGAAGCTTTCTTT	CSARDRSSGTEFRTEAFF
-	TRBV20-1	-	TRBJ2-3	TGCAGTGCCCCTCACCTCGGGGTGGGCACAGATACGCAGTATTTT	CSAPHLGVGTDTQYF
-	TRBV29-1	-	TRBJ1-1	TGCAGCGTGCCATCACAAATCGGGACAAACACTGAAGCTTTCTTT	CSVPSQIGTNTEAFF
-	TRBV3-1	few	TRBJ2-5	TGTGCCAGCAGCCAAGGGTTACGGGAGAATATAGAGACCCAGTACTTC	CASSQGLRENIETQYF
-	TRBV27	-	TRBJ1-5	TGTGCCAGCAGTCCAGGTTTTGGGGCGGGAGGCAATCAGCCCCAGCATTTT	CASSPGFGAGGNQPQHF
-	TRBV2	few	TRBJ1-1	TGTGCCAGCAGTGAAGCAGGACCAAACGAGGGCACTGAAGCTTTCTTT	CASSEAGPNEGTEAFF